This T cell receptor (beta chain) was sequenced during a study of blood T cell repertoires in COVID-19. Study details: Researchers got acute and convalescent COVID-19 samples from the United States, Italy and Spain. T cells, B-cell-depleted T cells, or PBMCs provided the cDNA or gDNA that served as material.

Sequencing used immunoSEQ multiplex PCR; TCRdb keeps in-frame clones, though not all of them. In the table there are some 200,000 clones, 70% to 90% of which are singletons. V dropped 3 bases and J dropped 3; count of bases not matched to a gene: 1. Germline loops: CDR1 SGHTA, CDR2 FQGNSA. This CDR3 region has 15 residues. This chain uses TRBV7-2 with TRBJ1-3; 11 bases map to TRBD1. The TCR comes from a man aged 45-65 years who had recovered from COVID-19. Sequenced input: peripheral blood. The CDR3 DNA is TGTGCCAGCAGCTTGGGACAGGGGGGTGGAAACACCATATATTTT. It encodes CASSLGQGGGNTIYF.